This note documents a single TCR beta chain sequence. The sample comes from a study of blood T cell repertoires in COVID-19. The overall study: T cells, B-cell-depleted T cells, or PBMCs provided the cDNA or gDNA that served as material.

The V and J ends lost 2 bases and 7 bases respectively, with 12 bases between them. The CDR3 is 14 amino acids. Germline values: CDR1 GTSNPN, CDR2 SVGIG (reference sequence). The protocol was immunoSEQ multiplex PCR, while the TCRdb copy is restricted to in-frame clones and leaves out a portion. The sample shows about 87,000 clones, under 85% of them seen only once. The chain couples TRBV30 to TRBJ1-6; no reliable D call. Source material: peripheral blood. The receptor comes from a woman in her seventies with acute or convalescent COVID-19. CDR3 in amino acids: CAWSSRPLNSPLHF. CDR3 sequence (DNA): TGTGCCTGGAGTTCTAGACCTCTAAATTCACCCCTCCACTTT.